This T cell receptor beta chain stems from a study of T cell repertoires in cytomegalovirus infection. The study's findings and limits: Identification of carriers of CMV plus the relevant HLA was performed using cumulative public TCR beta family frequency.

TCRdb used MiXCR to reprocess the reads, holding one entry per CDR3 protein. The sample holds approximately 500,000 distinct CDR3 sequences, about 33% seen once. The germline V gene encodes CDR1 MGHRA and CDR2 YSYEKL. With V trimmed by 5 bases and J by 5 bases, 7 bases remained unmatched. This CDR3 is 15 amino acids long. In the case of this clonotype: Its antigen is unidentified.

The chain is built from TRBV4-1 and TRBJ1-4; 8 bases agree with TRBD1. The input for sequencing was cultured PBMCs, taken from culture after CMV antigen stimulation. The receptor comes from a human donor in good health (CMV status not recorded). Some clones in this sample may be carry-over from other donors' samples. The CDR3 loop is CASSTWTGLNEKLFF. The CDR3, as DNA: TGCGCCAGCAGCACCTGGACAGGGCTAAATGAAAAACTGTTTTTT.